This T cell receptor beta chain was obtained from a study of blood T cell repertoires in COVID-19. Method: immunoSEQ multiplex PCR; TCRdb's copy keeps in-frame clones and lacks some. The table lists 120,000 to 150,000 clones, 84% of them singletons. Trimming took 1 base from V and 0 from J, leaving 7 bases between them. Germline CDR1 reads SGHAT; CDR2 reads FQNNGV. The CDR3 is 15 residues long. This receptor was obtained from a man aged 35 to 55 with acute COVID-19. The rearrangement joins TRBV11-2 to TRBJ1-5, with a possible D match to TRBD1 (5 bases). The material sequenced was PBMCs or T cells enriched from blood (not recorded which). The CDR3 region has the DNA TGTGCCAGCAGCTTAGTCCAGGGTAGCAATCAGCCCCAGCATTTT. It is translated as CASSLVQGSNQPQHF.